This T cell receptor beta chain stems from a study of cytomegalovirus exposure and HLA in healthy donors. General study findings and limits: In a later analysis, parvovirus B19, influenza, CMV and Epstein-Barr virus appeared linked to several top co-occurrence clusters.

Turning to this clone: Its antigen is not known.

The PCR made use of 60 Vbeta and 13 Jbeta primers. TCRdb's copy holds only in-frame clones and misses some; the assay was immunoSEQ multiplex PCR. The sample includes some 120,000 clones, roughly two thirds seen only once; the top ten take 1.6%. The sequence was obtained from a man aged 25-40 years in good health and CMV-seropositive. The sequenced material came from PBMCs.

The CDR3 nucleotides read TGTGCCAGCAGCACCCACCTTGTAGGACAGTCCTACGAGCAGTACTTC. Its protein is CASSTHLVGQSYEQYF. V usage is TRBV21-1 and J usage is TRBJ2-7; no DNA check was done on the table's D call, TRBD1. TRBV21-1 is flagged as a pseudogene. This CDR3 is built from 16 residues.